The 18 T cell receptor beta chains below were found in one sample sequenced in a study of multiple sclerosis patients with progressive multifocal leukoencephalopathy. As to time point: roughly 13 months of natalizumab therapy. Only in-frame clones appear in the TCRdb table, and some are missing; sequencing was by immunoSEQ multiplex PCR. The profile covers about 25,000 clones, with 80% to 95% appearing a single time and 2% to 2.5% taken by the ten largest. The sequencing used PBMCs, collected from a patient treated with natalizumab. Source of these receptors: a man in his thirties or forties with multiple sclerosis.

The CDR3 bases are TGTGCCAGCTCACCAGATAACACGGGACTAGCTGACAATGAGCAGTTCTTC. It is translated as CASSPDNTGLADNEQFF. The chain has TRBV18 and TRBJ2-1; TRBD2 matches at 9 bases. V gave up 2 bases and J gave up 5 bases; unmatched junction bases: 10. Germline V gives CDR1 KGHSH, CDR2 LQKENI. CDR3 length equals 17 residues. The full variable domain, with the rest looked up from reference TRBV18 and TRBJ2-1, is NAGVMQNPRHLVRRRGQEARLRCSPMKGHSHVYWYRQLPEEGLKFMVYLQKENIIDESGMPKERFSAEFPKEGPSILRIQQVVRGDSAAYFCASSPDNTGLADNEQFFGPGTRLTVL.

V is TRBV7-6 and J is TRBJ2-5; D call uncertain. The CDR3 spans 14 residues. Germline V CDR1 and CDR2: SGHVS, FNYEAQ. With 5 bases removed from V and 5 bases from J, the gap between germline ends came to 15 bases. CDR3 residues: CASSPRARLETQYF. The CDR3 DNA reads TGTGCCAGCAGCCCCCGGGCCCGACTGGAGACCCAGTACTTC.

The chain employs TRBV21-1 and TRBJ1-2. TRBV21-1 is reported as a pseudogene. This CDR3 has 13 residues. The CDR3 region has the DNA TGTGCCAGCAGCAAAAGTGGGGGAGAGGGCTACACCTTC. Translation gives CASSKSGGEGYTF.

The rearrangement uses TRBV9 and TRBJ1-1; a possible D gene is TRBD1 (5 bases). The CDR3 has 13 amino acids. CDR1 and CDR2 from the germline V gene are SGDLS and YYNGEE. Trimming took off 3 bases at V and 6 bases at J, with 12 bases between the two ends. The CDR3 loop reads CASSDGGEAEAFF. The DNA of the CDR3 is TGTGCCAGCAGCGACGGGGGTGAGGCTGAAGCTTTCTTT. The full variable domain, completed using reference TRBV9 and TRBJ1-1, is DSGVTQTPKHLITATGQRVTLRCSPRSGDLSVYWYQQSLDQGLQFLIQYYNGEERAKGNILERFSAQQFPDLHSELNLSSLELGDSALYFCASSDGGEAEAFFGQGTRLTVV.

This chain connects TRBV5-1 to TRBJ2-5; possibly TRBD1 for D (5 bases). This CDR3 contains 15 residues. The germline V gene encodes CDR1 SGHRS and CDR2 YFSETQ. The ends were cut back, 4 bases at V and 4 bases at J, with 17 bases in the middle. The CDR3 reads CASSPQTRARETQYF. CDR3 nucleotide sequence: TGCGCCAGCAGCCCGCAAACCAGGGCCCGAGAGACCCAGTACTTC. The full variable domain, completed using reference TRBV5-1 and TRBJ2-5, is KAGVTQTPRYLIKTRGQQVTLSCSPISGHRSVSWYQQTPGQGLQFLFEYFSETQRNKGNFPGRFSGRQFSNSRSEMNVSTLELGDSALYLCASSPQTRARETQYFGPGTRLLVL.

The genes are TRBV7-3 and TRBJ1-1; TRBD1 matches 7 bases. The CDR3 extends over 13 amino acids. Losses at the gene ends were 5 bases for V and 9 bases for J; bases not matched to a gene: 9. Germline V gene lookup returns CDR1 SGHTA and CDR2 FQGTGA. CDR3 region: CASSPTGEAKAFF. The CDR3 coding sequence is TGTGCCAGCAGCCCAACAGGGGAGGCGAAAGCTTTCTTT.

The chain has TRBV7-3 and TRBJ2-2; D gene ambiguous. The V end was cut by 5 bases, the J end by 3 bases, with 7 bases between. CDR1 SGHTA and CDR2 FQGTGA come from the germline V gene. The CDR3 is 13 amino acids. CDR3 amino acids: CASSLTDTGELFF. The DNA of the CDR3 is TGTGCCAGCAGCCTTACCGACACCGGGGAGCTGTTTTTT.

This chain uses TRBV7-9 with TRBJ1-1; TRBD1 might be the D (5 bases). V was shortened by 3 bases and J by 4 bases, with 18 bases between the two germline ends. Germline CDR1 reads SEHNR; CDR2 reads FQNEAQ (reference sequence). CDR3 length: 16 residues. CDR3 sequence: CASSLGDRGLRTEAFF. CDR3 DNA sequence: TGTGCCAGCAGCTTGGGGGACCGGGGGTTGCGCACTGAAGCTTTCTTT.

This chain links TRBV5-4 with TRBJ1-1; no reliable D call. From germline, CDR1 is SGHNT and CDR2 YYREEE (reference sequence). Deletions cut 4 bases from V and 5 bases from J, with 9 bases between. There are 12 residues in the CDR3. In DNA form, the CDR3 reads TGTGCCAGCAGCACCAAAGAGACTGAAGCTTTCTTT. Its translation: CASSTKETEAFF.

The CDR3 protein is CASCKVSVGDTQYF. The CDR3 coding sequence is TGTGCCAGCTGCAAGGTCTCCGTGGGAGATACGCAGTATTTT. This chain links TRBV2 with TRBJ2-3; no firm D call. Per the germline V gene, CDR1 is SNHLY and CDR2 is FYNNEI. Trimming shortened V by 8 bases and J by 5 bases, and 17 bases separated the two germline ends. This CDR3 region has 14 residues.

The V and J genes are TRBV18 and TRBJ2-5; 11 nucleotides line up with TRBD1. CDR3 size: 16 residues. CDR1 is KGHSH, CDR2 LQKENI, per germline. After removal of 3 bases from V and 0 bases from J, the junction contained 3 bases not matched to a gene. The CDR3 DNA reads TGTGCCAGCTCACCCGGGACAGGGGGAAACCAAGAGACCCAGTACTTC. Its protein product is CASSPGTGGNQETQYF.

This rearrangement joins TRBV9 to TRBJ2-1, with D perhaps matching TRBD1 (5 bases). CDR1 SGDLS and CDR2 YYNGEE come from the germline V gene. The ends were cut back, 5 bases at V and 0 bases at J, with 12 bases in the middle. The CDR3 extends over 15 amino acids. As DNA, the CDR3 is TGTGCCAGCAGTCCCGGTGGGGCCTCCTACAATGAGCAGTTCTTC. Translated: CASSPGGASYNEQFF.

V usage is TRBV7-9 and J usage is TRBJ2-4, with D possibly TRBD2 on 5 matching bases. The CDR3 is made up of 17 amino acids. Trimming left V 5 bases short and J 1 base short, with 18 bases between. Looked up from germline, CDR1 is SEHNR and CDR2 is FQNEAQ (reference sequence). The CDR3 bases are TGTGCCAGCAGCCCAGCGGCGAGTGGTTGGGCCAAAAACATTCAGTACTTC. Protein product: CASSPAASGWAKNIQYF.

This chain joins TRBV29-1 and TRBJ2-2; possible D gene TRBD1, 5 bases. Trimming pared 5 bases from V and 5 bases from J, leaving 12 bases between. The CDR3 sequence is 13 residues long. CDR1 and CDR2 (germline): SQVTM, ANQGSEA. This chain's CDR3 is CSVLGLMTGELFF. The DNA for the CDR3 is TGCAGCGTTCTGGGGCTTATGACCGGGGAGCTGTTTTTT.

The CDR3 nucleotides read TGTGCCAGCACGGGACTAGCGGGTTATGAGCAGTTCTTC. This translates into CASTGLAGYEQFF. The chain employs TRBV11-3 and TRBJ2-1; 12 positions match TRBD2. With 7 bases clipped from V and 8 bases from J, the junction kept 3 bases outside the gene matches. This CDR3 is built from 13 residues. In germline, CDR1 is SGHNT, CDR2 YENEEA.

In its sample, this clone was seen once. The chain recombines TRBV6-5 with TRBJ2-5; D possibly corresponds to TRBD1 (6 bases). This CDR3 contains 14 residues. From germline, CDR1 is MNHEY and CDR2 SVGAGI. V was shortened by 6 bases and J by 5 bases, with 16 bases between the two germline ends. Here the CDR3 DNA reads TGTGCCAGCAGCCAATTGACAGGTGGGGAGACCCAGTACTTC. It encodes CASSQLTGGETQYF.

The rearrangement uses TRBV6-1 and TRBJ2-5; 7 positions match TRBD2. This CDR3 is 14 amino acids long. With V trimmed by 3 bases and J by 5 bases, 6 bases remained unmatched. From germline, CDR1 is MNHNS and CDR2 SASEGT. This CDR3 is CASSESGGGETQYF. CDR3 nucleotides: TGTGCCAGCAGTGAGTCGGGAGGCGGGGAGACCCAGTACTTC.

CDR3 sequence reads: CASTGIYSNQPQHF. CDR3 nucleotides: TGTGCCAGCACCGGAATATATAGCAATCAGCCCCAGCATTTT. The chain couples TRBV2 to TRBJ1-5; no definite D call. The CDR3 runs 14 residues. Germline CDR1 is SNHLY and CDR2 is FYNNEI. V gave up 7 bases and J gave up 0 bases, with 10 bases separating them.